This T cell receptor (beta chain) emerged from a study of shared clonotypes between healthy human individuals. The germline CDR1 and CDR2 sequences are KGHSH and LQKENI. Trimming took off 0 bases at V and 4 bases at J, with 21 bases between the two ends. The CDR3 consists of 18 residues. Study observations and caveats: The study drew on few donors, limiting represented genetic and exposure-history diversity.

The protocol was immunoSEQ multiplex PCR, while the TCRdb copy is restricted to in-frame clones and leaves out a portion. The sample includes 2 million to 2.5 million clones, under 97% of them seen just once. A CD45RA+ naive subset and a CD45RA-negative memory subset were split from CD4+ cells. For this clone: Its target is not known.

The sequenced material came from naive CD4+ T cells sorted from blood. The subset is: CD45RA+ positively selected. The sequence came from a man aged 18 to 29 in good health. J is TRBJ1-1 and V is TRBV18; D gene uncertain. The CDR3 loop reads CASSPPTRLGGLGTEAFF. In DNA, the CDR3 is TGTGCCAGCTCACCACCCACCCGTCTCGGCGGGTTGGGCACTGAAGCTTTCTTT.